This passage covers 3 T cell receptor beta chains from one sample sequenced in a study of T cell responses to AZD1222 COVID-19 vaccine. Repertoires were generated with immunoSEQ multiplex PCR, while TCRdb's copy carries only in-frame clones and drops some. The sample carries some 50,000 clones, around 86% recorded once. Material: peripheral blood, obtained on day 0 of AZD1222 vaccination. All receptors derive from an adult in good health.

Details on this clone: The same CDR3 can be traced to other DNA sequences in this sample. V is TRBV18 and J is TRBJ1-6; D uncertain. Trimming shortened V by 3 bases and J by 7 bases, and 7 bases separated the two germline ends. This CDR3 spans 13 amino acids. The V gene's germline CDR1 is KGHSH and CDR2 LQKENI. The CDR3 DNA is TGTGCCAGCTCACCCGGATACAATTCACCCCTCCACTTT. It specifies CASSPGYNSPLHF.

The V call is TRBV12-5, the J call TRBJ1-2; TRBD1 aligns across 7 bases. The CDR3 is 13 amino acids. V lost 6 bases and J lost 8; bases outside the gene matches: 9. Germline V gives CDR1 LGHNT, CDR2 FRNRAP. CDR3 coding DNA: TGTGCTAGTGGCCGACAGGGACTTTACGGCTACACCTTC. It codes for CASGRQGLYGYTF.

V usage is TRBV3-1 (or the pseudogene TRBV3-2) and J usage is TRBJ2-1, with unresolved D. V was clipped by 1 base and J by 10 bases, with 8 bases between them. CDR1 and CDR2 from the germline V gene are LGHDT and YNNKEL (reference sequence). The CDR3 is made up of 12 amino acids. This chain's CDR3 is CASSQGMREQFF. The DNA of the CDR3 is TGTGCCAGCAGCCAAGGCATGCGGGAGCAGTTCTTC.